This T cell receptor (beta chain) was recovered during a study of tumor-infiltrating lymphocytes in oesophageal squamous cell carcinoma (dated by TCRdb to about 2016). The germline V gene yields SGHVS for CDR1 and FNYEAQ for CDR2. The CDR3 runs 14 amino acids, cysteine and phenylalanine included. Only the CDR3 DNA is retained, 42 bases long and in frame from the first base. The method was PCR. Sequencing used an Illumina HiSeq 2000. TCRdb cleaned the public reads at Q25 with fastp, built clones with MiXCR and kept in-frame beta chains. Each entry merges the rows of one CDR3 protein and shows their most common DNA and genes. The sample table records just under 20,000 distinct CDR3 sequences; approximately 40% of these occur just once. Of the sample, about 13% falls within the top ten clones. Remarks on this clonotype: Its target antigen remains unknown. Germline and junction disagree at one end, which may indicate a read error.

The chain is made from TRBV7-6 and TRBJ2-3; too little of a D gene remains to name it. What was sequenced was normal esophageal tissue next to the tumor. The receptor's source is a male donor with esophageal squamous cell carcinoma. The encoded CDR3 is CVSSLVGSSYEQYF. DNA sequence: TGTGTCAGCAGCTTAGTCGGCAGCTCCTACGAGCAGTATTTT.